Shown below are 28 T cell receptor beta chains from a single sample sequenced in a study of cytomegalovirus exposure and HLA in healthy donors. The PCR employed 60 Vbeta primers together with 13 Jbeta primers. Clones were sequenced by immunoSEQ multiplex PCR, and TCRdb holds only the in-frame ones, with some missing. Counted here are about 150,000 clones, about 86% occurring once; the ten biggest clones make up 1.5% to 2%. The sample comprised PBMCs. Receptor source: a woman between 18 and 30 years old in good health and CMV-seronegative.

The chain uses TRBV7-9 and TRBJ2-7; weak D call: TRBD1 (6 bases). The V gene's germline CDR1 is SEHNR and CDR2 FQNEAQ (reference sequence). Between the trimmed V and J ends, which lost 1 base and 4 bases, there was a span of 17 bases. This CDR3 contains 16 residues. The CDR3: CASSLVGAVRPYEQYF. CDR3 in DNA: TGTGCCAGCAGCTTAGTGGGGGCAGTTCGACCGTACGAGCAGTACTTC.

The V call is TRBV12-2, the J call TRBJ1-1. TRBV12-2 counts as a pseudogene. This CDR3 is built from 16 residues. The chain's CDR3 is CASRLAPDSRNTEAFF. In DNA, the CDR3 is TGTGCAAGTCGCTTAGCTCCCGACTCTCGAAACACTGAAGCTTTCTTT.

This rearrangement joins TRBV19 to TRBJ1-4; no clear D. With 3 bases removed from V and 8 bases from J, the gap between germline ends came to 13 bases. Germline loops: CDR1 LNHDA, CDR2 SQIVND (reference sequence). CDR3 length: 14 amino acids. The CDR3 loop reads CASSMASGWEKLFF. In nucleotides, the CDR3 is TGTGCCAGTAGTATGGCATCGGGATGGGAAAAACTGTTTTTT. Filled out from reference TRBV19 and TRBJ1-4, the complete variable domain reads DGGITQSPKYLFRKEGQNVTLSCEQNLNHDAMYWYRQDPGQGLRLIYYSQIVNDFQKGDIAEGYSVSREKKESFPLTVTSAQKNPTAFYLCASSMASGWEKLFFGSGTQLSVL.

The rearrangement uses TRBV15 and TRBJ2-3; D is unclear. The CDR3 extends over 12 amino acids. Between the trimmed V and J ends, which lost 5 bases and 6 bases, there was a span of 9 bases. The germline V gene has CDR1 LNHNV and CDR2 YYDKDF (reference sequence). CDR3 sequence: CATSGRLDTQYF. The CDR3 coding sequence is TGTGCCACCAGCGGGCGCCTGGATACGCAGTATTTT.

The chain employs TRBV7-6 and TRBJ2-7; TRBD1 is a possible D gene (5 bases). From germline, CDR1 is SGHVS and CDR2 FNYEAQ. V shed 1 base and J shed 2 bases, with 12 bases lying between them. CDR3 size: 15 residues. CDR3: CASSLVSGLAYEQYF. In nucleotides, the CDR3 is TGTGCCAGCAGCTTAGTATCAGGGTTGGCCTACGAGCAGTACTTC.

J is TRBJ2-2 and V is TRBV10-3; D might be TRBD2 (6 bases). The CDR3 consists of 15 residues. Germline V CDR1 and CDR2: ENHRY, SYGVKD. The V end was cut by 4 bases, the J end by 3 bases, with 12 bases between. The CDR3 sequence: CAISARGMDTGELFF. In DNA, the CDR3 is TGTGCCATCAGTGCCCGGGGGATGGACACCGGGGAGCTGTTTTTT.

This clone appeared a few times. Here the CDR3 DNA reads TGTGCCAGTAGTACCTTTAGCGGGAGCTACAATGAGCAGTTCTTC. This encodes CASSTFSGSYNEQFF. The rearrangement links TRBV19 to TRBJ2-1; 9 bases align to TRBD2. The CDR3 totals 15 residues. The J segment lost 3 bases and the V segment lost 4 bases, leaving 4 bases of the junction unmatched. Germline CDR1 LNHDA, CDR2 SQIVND (reference sequence).

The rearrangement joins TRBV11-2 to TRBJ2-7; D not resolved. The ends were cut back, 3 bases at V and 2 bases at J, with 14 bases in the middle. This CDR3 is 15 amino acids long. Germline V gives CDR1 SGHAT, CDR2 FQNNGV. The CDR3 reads CASSFRDSRAYEQYF. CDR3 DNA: TGTGCCAGCAGCTTCCGTGATAGTCGAGCCTACGAGCAGTACTTC.

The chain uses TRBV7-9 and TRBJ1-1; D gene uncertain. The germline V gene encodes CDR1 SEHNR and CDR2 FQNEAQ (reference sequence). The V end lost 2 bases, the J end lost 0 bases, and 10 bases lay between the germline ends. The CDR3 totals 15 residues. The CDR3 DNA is TGTGCCAGCAGCTTAATACGGGGAATGAACACTGAAGCTTTCTTT. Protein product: CASSLIRGMNTEAFF.

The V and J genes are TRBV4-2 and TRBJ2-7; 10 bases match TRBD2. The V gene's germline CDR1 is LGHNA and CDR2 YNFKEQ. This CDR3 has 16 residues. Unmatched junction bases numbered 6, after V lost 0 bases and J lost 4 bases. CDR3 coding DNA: TGTGCCAGCAGCCAAGATCAGGGACTAGCGTCTTACGAGCAGTACTTC. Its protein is CASSQDQGLASYEQYF.

This CDR3 reads CATSRAGDSNQPQHF. The CDR3 DNA reads as TGTGCCACCAGCAGGGCGGGAGATAGCAATCAGCCCCAGCATTTT. The chain is built from TRBV15 and TRBJ1-5; no definite D call. The germline V gene encodes CDR1 LNHNV and CDR2 YYDKDF (reference sequence). The CDR3 runs to 15 residues. V gave up 3 bases and J gave up 0 bases, with 9 bases separating them.

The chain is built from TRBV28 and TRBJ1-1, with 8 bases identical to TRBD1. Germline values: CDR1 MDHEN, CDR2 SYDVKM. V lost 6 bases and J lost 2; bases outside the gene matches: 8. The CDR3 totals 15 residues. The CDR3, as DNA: TGTGCCAGCAGCGCGCCGGGACAGGCCAACACTGAAGCTTTCTTT. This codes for CASSAPGQANTEAFF.

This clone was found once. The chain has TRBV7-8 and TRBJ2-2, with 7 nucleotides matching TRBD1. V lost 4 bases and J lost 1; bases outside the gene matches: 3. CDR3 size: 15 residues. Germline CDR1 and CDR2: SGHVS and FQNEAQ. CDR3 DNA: TGTGCCAGCAGCTCCGGGACAGTGAACACCGGGGAGCTGTTTTTT. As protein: CASSSGTVNTGELFF. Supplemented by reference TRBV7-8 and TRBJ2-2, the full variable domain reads GAGVSQSPRYKVAKRGQDVALRCDPISGHVSLFWYQQALGQGPEFLTYFQNEAQLDKSGLPSDRFFAERPEGSVSTLKIQRTQQEDSAVYLCASSSGTVNTGELFFGEGSRLTVL.

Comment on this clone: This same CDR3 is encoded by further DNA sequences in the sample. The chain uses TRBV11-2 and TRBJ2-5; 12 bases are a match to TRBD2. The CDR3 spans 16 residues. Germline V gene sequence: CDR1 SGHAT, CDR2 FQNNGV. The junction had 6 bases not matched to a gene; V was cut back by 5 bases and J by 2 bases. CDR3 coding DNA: TGTGCCAGCAGCACTCGACTAGCGGGGGAGCAAGAGACCCAGTACTTC. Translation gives CASSTRLAGEQETQYF.

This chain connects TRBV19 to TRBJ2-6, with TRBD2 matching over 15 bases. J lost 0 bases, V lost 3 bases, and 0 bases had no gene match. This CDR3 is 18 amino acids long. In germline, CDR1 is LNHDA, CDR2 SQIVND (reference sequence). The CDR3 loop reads CASSMGLAGGSGANVLTF. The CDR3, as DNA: TGTGCCAGTAGTATGGGACTAGCGGGGGGCTCTGGGGCCAACGTCCTGACTTTC.

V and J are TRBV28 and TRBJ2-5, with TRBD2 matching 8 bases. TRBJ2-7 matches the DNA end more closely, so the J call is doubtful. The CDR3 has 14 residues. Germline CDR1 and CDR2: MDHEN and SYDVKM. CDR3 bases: TGTGCCAGCAGTCCGACTAGCGAAACCTACGAGCAGTACTTC. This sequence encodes CASSPTSETYEQYF.

This chain's CDR3 is CASSIIANYGYTF. CDR3 nucleotides: TGTGCCAGTAGTATTATAGCTAACTATGGCTACACCTTC. The chain carries TRBV19 and TRBJ1-2; D call uncertain. The germline CDR1 and CDR2 sequences are LNHDA and SQIVND (reference sequence). The CDR3 covers 13 residues. Between the trimmed V and J ends, which lost 3 bases and 0 bases, there was a span of 5 bases.

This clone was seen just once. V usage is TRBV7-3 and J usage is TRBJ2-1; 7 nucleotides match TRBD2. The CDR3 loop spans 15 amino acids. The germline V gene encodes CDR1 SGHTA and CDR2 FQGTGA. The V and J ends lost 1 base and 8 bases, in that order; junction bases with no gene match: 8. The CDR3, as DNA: TGTGCCAGCAGCTTAAGAGGCGGGAGTATCGATGAGCAGTTCTTC. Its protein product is CASSLRGGSIDEQFF.

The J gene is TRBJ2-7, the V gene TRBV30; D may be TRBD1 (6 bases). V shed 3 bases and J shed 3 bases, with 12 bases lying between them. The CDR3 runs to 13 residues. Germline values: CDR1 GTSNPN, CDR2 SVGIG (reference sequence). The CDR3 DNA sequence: TGTGCCTGGAGAGTACAGGGATTCTACGAGCAGTACTTC. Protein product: CAWRVQGFYEQYF. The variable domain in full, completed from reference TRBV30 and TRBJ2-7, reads SQTIHQWPATLVQPVGSPLSLECTVEGTSNPNLYWYRQAAGRGLQLLFYSVGIGQISSEVPQNLSASRPQDRQFILSSKKLLLSDSGFYLCAWRVQGFYEQYFGPGTRLTVT.

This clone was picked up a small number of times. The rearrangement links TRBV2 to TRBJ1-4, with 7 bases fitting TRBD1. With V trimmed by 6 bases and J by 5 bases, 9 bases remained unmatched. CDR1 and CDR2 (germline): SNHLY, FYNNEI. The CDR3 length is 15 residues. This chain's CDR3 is CASRATGVDNEKLFF. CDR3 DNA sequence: TGTGCCAGCAGGGCTACAGGGGTCGACAATGAAAAACTGTTTTTT.

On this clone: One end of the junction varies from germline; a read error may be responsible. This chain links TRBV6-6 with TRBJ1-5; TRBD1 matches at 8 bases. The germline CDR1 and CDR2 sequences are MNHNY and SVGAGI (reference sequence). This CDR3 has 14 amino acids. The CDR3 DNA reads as TGTGCCAGCAGTTACCTGGCGAAGGACAGGGTAATAGGTTTT. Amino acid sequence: CASSYLAKDRVIGF.

This CDR3 is CAWSRGQSREQYF. CDR3 bases: TGTGCCTGGAGTCGTGGACAGTCCCGCGAGCAGTACTTC. The chain couples TRBV30 to TRBJ2-7; TRBD1 might be the D (6 bases). Germline CDR1 and CDR2: GTSNPN and SVGIG (reference sequence). V was trimmed by 2 bases and J by 6 bases, leaving 14 bases between them. The CDR3 spans 13 residues.

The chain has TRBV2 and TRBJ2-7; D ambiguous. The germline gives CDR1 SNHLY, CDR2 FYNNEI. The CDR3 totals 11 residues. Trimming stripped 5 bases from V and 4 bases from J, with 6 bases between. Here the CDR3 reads CASSREYEQYF. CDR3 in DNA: TGTGCCAGCAGTCGAGAGTACGAGCAGTACTTC. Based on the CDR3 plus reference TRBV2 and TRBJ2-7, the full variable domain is EPEVTQTPSHQVTQMGQEVILRCVPISNHLYFYWYRQILGQKVEFLVSFYNNEISEKSEIFDDQFSVERPDGSNFTLKIRSTKLEDSAMYFCASSREYEQYFGPGTRLTVT.

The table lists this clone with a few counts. The CDR3 DNA sequence: TGTGCCAGTAGTTTTCGACTGTTGGACACTGAAGCTTTCTTT. As protein: CASSFRLLDTEAFF. V and J are TRBV19 and TRBJ1-1; D is ambiguous. The V end was cut by 5 bases, the J end by 3 bases, with 13 bases between. Germline CDR1 and CDR2: LNHDA and SQIVND (reference sequence). This CDR3 has 14 amino acids. Full variable domain (remainder filled in from reference TRBV19 and TRBJ1-1): DGGITQSPKYLFRKEGQNVTLSCEQNLNHDAMYWYRQDPGQGLRLIYYSQIVNDFQKGDIAEGYSVSREKKESFPLTVTSAQKNPTAFYLCASSFRLLDTEAFFGQGTRLTVV.

Here the CDR3 reads CASSIVQGVSGYTF. In DNA, the CDR3 is TGTGCCAGTAGTATAGTTCAGGGGGTTTCCGGCTACACCTTC. This chain joins TRBV19 and TRBJ1-2; 7 positions agree with TRBD1. Losses at the gene ends were 1 base for V and 8 bases for J; bases not matched to a gene: 7. Germline V gene lookup returns CDR1 LNHDA and CDR2 SQIVND (reference sequence). This CDR3 has 14 amino acids.

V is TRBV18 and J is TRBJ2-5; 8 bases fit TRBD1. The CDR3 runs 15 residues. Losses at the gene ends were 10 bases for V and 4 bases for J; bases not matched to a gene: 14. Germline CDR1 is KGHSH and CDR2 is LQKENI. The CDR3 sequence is CATQINTGGRETQYF. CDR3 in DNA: TGTGCCACCCAAATCAATACAGGGGGGAGAGAGACCCAGTACTTC.

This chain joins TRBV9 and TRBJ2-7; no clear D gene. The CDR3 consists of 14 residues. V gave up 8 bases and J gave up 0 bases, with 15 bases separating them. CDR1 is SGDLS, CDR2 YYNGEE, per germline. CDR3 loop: CASSPYPSSYEQYF. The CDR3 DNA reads TGTGCCAGTTCCCCGTACCCCAGCTCCTACGAGCAGTACTTC.

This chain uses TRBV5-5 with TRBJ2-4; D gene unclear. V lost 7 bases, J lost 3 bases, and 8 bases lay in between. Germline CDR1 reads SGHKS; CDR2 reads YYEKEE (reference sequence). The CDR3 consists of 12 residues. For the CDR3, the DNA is TGTGCCAGCGATGGCAGCAAAAACATTCAGTACTTC. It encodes CASDGSKNIQYF.